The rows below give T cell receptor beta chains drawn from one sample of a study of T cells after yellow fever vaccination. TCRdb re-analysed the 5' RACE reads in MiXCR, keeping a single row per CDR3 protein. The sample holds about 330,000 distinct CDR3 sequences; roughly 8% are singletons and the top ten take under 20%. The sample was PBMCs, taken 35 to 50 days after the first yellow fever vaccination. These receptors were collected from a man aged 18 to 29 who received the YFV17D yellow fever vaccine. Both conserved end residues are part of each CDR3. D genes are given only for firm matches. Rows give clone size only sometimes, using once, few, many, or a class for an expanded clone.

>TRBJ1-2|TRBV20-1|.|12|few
TGCAGTGCTAGACAGGCGATGGAGGGCTACACCTTC
CSARQAMEGYTF
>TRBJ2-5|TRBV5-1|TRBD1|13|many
TGCGCCAGCAGCTTCCCAGGGGGAGAGACCCAGTACTTC
CASSFPGGETQYF
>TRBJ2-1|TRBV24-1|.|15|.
TGTGCCACCAGTGATGGGAAGATCCAAGGTAATGAGCAGTTCTTC
CATSDGKIQGNEQFF
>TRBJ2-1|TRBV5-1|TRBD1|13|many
TGCGCCAGCAGGACGGACAGGATCAATGAGCAGTTCTTC
CASRTDRINEQFF
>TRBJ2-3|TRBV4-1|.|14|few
TGCGCCAGCAGCCAACCCTTAAAGACTGATACGCAGTATTTT
CASSQPLKTDTQYF
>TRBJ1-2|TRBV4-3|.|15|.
TGCGCCAGCAGCCAAGGTCCCCCTGGGGTACGTGGCTACACCTTC
CASSQGPPGVRGYTF
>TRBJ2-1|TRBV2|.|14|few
TGTGCCAGCACCGACAGCTACTCCTACAATGAGCAGTTCTTC
CASTDSYSYNEQFF
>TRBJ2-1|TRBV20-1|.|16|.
TGCAGTGCTAGAGAACCAGGGGCGGTGTCCTACAATGAGCAGTTCTTC
CSAREPGAVSYNEQFF
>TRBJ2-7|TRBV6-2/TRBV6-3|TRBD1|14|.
TGTGCCAGCAGCCGCTTGACGGGACAGCGGGAGCAGTACTTC
CASSRLTGQREQYF
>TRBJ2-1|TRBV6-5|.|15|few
TGTGCCAGCAGTCCAAGACAGGGAAGGGAGGGGAGGCAGTTCTTC
CASSPRQGREGRQFF
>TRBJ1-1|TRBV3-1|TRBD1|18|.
TGTGCCAGCAGCCAACAAGTGGGGACAGGGTATACTATCACTGAAGCTTTCTTT
CASSQQVGTGYTITEAFF
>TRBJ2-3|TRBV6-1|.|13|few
TGTGCCAGCAGTGAAGGTATCGCAGATACGCAGTATTTT
CASSEGIADTQYF
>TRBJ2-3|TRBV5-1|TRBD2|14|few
TGCGCCAGCACCCTAGGACTAGCAGCAGATACGCAGTATTTT
CASTLGLAADTQYF
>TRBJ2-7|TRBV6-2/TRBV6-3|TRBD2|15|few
TGTGCCAGCAGTAACCTAGCGGGGGTCTCCTACGAGCAGTACTTC
CASSNLAGVSYEQYF
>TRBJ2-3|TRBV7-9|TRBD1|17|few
TGTGCCAGCAGCCCCAGGACAGGGCTTCAGGGCACAGATACGCAGTATTTT
CASSPRTGLQGTDTQYF
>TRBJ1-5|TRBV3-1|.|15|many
TGTGCCAGCAGCCAAGCTCTCGGGGGTGAGCGGCCCCAGCATTTT
CASSQALGGERPQHF
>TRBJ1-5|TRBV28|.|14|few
TGTGCCAGCAGTTGGTTACATCCCAATCAGCCCCAGCATTTT
CASSWLHPNQPQHF
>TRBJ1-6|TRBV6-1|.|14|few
TGTGCCAGCAGTGAAGACAGCCTTAATTCACCCCTCCACTTT
CASSEDSLNSPLHF
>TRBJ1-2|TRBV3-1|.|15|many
TGTGCCAGCAGCCAAGATCTTGACAGAATCTATGGCTACACCTTC
CASSQDLDRIYGYTF
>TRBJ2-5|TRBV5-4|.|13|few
TGTGCCAGCAGCTTATCGACTGGTGAGACCCAGTACTTC
CASSLSTGETQYF
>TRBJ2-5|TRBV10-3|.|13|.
TGTGCCGCCGCCCCCGGGCTCCAAGAGACCCAGTACTTC
CAAAPGLQETQYF
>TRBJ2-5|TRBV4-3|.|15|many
TGCGCCAGCAGCCAAGACCTCAGGGGTAGGGAGACCCAGTACTTC
CASSQDLRGRETQYF
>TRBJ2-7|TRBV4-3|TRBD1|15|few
TGCGCCAGCAGCCGAGGACAGGGAACGGGGTACGAGCAGTACTTC
CASSRGQGTGYEQYF
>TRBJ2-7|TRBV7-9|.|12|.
TGTGCCAGCACCAATTTGGGTTACGAGCAGTACTTC
CASTNLGYEQYF
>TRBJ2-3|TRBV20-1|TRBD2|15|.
TGCAGTGCTGGACTAGCGGGGGGGGCCACAGATACGCAGTATTTT
CSAGLAGGATDTQYF
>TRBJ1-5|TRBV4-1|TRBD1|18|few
TGCGCCAGCAGCCGTGTGATAGGCAGGGGGGATAGCAATCAGCCCCAGCATTTT
CASSRVIGRGDSNQPQHF
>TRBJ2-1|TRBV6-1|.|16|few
TGTGCCAGCAGTACCCATGGGGGTAAGTCCTACAATGAGCAGTTCTTC
CASSTHGGKSYNEQFF
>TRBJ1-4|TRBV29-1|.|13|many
TGCAGCGTTGGAGAGAAACCCTTTGAAAAACTGTTTTTT
CSVGEKPFEKLFF
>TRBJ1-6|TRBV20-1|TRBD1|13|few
TGCAGTGCTCCAGACAGGGGTGAATCACCCCTCCACTTT
CSAPDRGESPLHF
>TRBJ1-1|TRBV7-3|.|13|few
TGTGCCAGCGGAATCGGAAAGAACACTGAAGCTTTCTTT
CASGIGKNTEAFF
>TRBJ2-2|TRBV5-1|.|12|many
TGCGCCAGCAGCTTGGAGGACGGGGAGCTGTTTTTT
CASSLEDGELFF
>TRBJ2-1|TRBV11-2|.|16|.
TGTGCCTGCTGGGGGGAGCGGCATACCCAGGACAATGAGCAGTTCTTC
CACWGERHTQDNEQFF
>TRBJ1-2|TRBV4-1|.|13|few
TGCGCCAGCAGCCAAGATGGGGACATTGGCTACACCTTC
CASSQDGDIGYTF
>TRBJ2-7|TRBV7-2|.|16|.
TGTGCCAGCAGCTTAAATCCCGGGACGGCGACCTACGAGCAGTACTTC
CASSLNPGTATYEQYF
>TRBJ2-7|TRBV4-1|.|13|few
TGCGCCAGCAGCCGAACGTTCGGGGTCGAGCAGTACTTC
CASSRTFGVEQYF
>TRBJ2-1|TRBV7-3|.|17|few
TGTGCCAGCAGCTTAAAGGGGGGGTTGAGCTCCTACAATGAGCAGTTCTTC
CASSLKGGLSSYNEQFF
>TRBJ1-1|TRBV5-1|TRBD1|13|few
TGCGCCAGCAGTGACAGGGGAATCGCTGAAGCTTTCTTT
CASSDRGIAEAFF
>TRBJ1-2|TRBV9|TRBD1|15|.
TGTGCCAGCAGCGCGTGGGGGACAGGGGGCGGTGGCTACACCTTC
CASSAWGTGGGGYTF
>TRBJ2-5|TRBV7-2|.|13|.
TGTGCCAGCAGCTACCGATCCCGGGAGACCCAGTACTTC
CASSYRSRETQYF
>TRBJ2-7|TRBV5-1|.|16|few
TGCGCCAGCAGCTTGGGCGGACAGGGAGGGTCGGACGAGCAGTACTTC
CASSLGGQGGSDEQYF
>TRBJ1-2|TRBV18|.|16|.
TGTGCCAGCTCACCACCGGGCTGGACCGCTAACTATGGCTACACCTTC
CASSPPGWTANYGYTF
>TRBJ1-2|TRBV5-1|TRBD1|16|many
TGCGCCAGCAGTGGGGACAGGGGCCCCCTGGACTATGGCTACACCTTC
CASSGDRGPLDYGYTF
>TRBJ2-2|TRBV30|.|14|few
TGTGCCTGGACCCAGGGGATCGGGTCCGGGGAGCTGTTTTTT
CAWTQGIGSGELFF
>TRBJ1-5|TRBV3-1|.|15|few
TGTGCCAGCAGCATGGCAGGGGACCCCAATCAGCCCCAGCATTTT
CASSMAGDPNQPQHF
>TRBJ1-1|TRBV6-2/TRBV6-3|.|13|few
TGTGCCAGCAAGACCTCAGGGTCCACTGAAGCTTTCTTT
CASKTSGSTEAFF
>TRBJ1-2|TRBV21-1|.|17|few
TGTGCCAGCAGCAAAATCGTGGTCCGGGACCTACTGGGTGGCTACACCTTC
CASSKIVVRDLLGGYTF
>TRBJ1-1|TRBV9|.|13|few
TGTGCCAGCAGCGTAGAAGGCCGGGGGGAAGCTTTCTTT
CASSVEGRGEAFF
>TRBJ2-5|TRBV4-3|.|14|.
TGCGCCAGCAGCATCTGGGGGCTCCCCGGGGCCCAGTACTTC
CASSIWGLPGAQYF
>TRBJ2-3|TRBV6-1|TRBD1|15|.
TGTGCCAGCAGCAAGGGACAGGCCCGCCCGGCTACGCAGTATTTT
CASSKGQARPATQYF
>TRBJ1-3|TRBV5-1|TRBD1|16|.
TGCGCCAGCAGCGCACCACAGGGGGCGGATGGAAACACCATATATTTT
CASSAPQGADGNTIYF
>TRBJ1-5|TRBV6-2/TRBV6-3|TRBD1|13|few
TGTGCCAGCAAGGGACAGATCCCTCAGCCCCAGCATTTT
CASKGQIPQPQHF
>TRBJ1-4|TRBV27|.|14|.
TGTGCCAGCAGTCCTCTTTCAACTAATGAAAAACTGTTTTTT
CASSPLSTNEKLFF
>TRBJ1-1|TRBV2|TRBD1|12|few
TGTGCCAGCAGTGGTTCAGGGGGCGAAGCTTTCTTT
CASSGSGGEAFF
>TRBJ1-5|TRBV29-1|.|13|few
TGCAGCGTTGCTCTAGGGTTGGATCAGCCCCAGCATTTT
CSVALGLDQPQHF
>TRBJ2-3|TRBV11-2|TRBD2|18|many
TGTGCCCAGGTCCCCCCGGGACTAGCGGGGGGGCCCGGAGATACGCAGTATTTT
CAQVPPGLAGGPGDTQYF
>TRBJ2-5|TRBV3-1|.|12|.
TGTGCCAGCAGCTCTAGGGGGACGACCCAGTACTTC
CASSSRGTTQYF
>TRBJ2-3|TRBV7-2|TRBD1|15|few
TGTGCCAGCAGCTTAGTAGGGGGCCGCACAGATACGCAGTATTTT
CASSLVGGRTDTQYF
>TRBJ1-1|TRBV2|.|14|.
TGTGCCAGCAGTGACGGGCGGATGAACACTGAAGCTTTCTTT
CASSDGRMNTEAFF
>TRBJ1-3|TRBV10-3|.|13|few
TGTGCCATCAATTTAGCCCCGGGAGACACCATATATTTT
CAINLAPGDTIYF